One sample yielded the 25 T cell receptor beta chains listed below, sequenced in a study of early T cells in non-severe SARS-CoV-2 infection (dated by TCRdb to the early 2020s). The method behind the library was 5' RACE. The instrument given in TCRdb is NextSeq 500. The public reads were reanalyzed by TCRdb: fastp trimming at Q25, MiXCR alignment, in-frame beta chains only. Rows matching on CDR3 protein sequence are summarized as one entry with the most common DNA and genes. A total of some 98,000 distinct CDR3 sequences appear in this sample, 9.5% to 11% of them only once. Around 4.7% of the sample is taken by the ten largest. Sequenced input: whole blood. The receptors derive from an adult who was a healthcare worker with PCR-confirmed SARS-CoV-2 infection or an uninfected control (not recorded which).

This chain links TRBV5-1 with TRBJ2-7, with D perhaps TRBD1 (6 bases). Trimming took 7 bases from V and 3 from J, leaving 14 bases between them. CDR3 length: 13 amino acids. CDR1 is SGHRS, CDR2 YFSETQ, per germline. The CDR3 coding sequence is TGCGCCAGCGCCGCCGGGACATACTACGAGCAGTACTTC. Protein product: CASAAGTYYEQYF.

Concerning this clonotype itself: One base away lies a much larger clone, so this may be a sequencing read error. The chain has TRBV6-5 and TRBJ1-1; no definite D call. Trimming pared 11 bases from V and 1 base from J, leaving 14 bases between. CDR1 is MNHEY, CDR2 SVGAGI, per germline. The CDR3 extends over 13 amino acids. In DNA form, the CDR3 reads TGTGCCTGCTTGTCCGGGTGGAACACTGAAGCTTTCTTT. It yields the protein CACLSGWNTEAFF.

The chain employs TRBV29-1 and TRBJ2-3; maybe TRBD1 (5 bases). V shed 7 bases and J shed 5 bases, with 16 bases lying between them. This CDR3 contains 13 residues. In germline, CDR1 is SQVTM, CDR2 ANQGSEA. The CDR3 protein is CSAEFGRGDTQYF. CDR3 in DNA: TGCAGCGCTGAGTTCGGAAGGGGAGATACGCAGTATTTT.

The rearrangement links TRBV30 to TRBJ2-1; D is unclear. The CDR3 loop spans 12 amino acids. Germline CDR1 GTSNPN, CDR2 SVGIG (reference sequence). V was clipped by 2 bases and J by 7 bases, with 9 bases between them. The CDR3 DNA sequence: TGTGCCTGGAGTCTTGGCGGTAATGAGCAGTTCTTC. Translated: CAWSLGGNEQFF.

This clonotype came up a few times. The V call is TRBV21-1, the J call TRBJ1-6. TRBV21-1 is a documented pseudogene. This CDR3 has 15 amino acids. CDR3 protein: CASKLYGLLNSPLHF. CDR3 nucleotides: TGTGCCAGCAAACTTTACGGCTTACTTAATTCACCCCTCCACTTT.

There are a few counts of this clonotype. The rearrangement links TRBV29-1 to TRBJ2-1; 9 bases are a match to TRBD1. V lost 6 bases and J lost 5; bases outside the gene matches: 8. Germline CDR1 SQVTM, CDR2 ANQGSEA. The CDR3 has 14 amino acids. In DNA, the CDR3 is TGCAGCGTGCGCCGGGACAGGGCCGACAATGAGCAGTTCTTC. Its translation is CSVRRDRADNEQFF.

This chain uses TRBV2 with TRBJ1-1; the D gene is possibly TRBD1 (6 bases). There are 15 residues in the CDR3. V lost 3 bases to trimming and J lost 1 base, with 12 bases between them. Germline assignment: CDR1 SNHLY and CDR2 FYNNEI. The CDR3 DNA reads TGTGCCAGCAGTGAGATGGGACAAGGGAACACTGAAGCTTTCTTT. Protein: CASSEMGQGNTEAFF.

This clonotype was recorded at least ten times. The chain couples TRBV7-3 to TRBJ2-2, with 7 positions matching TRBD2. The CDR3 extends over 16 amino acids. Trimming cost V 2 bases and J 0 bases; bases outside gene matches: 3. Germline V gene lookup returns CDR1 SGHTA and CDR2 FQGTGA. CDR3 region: CASSLSAGANTGELFF. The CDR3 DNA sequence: TGTGCCAGCAGCTTATCGGCGGGAGCGAACACCGGGGAGCTGTTTTTT.

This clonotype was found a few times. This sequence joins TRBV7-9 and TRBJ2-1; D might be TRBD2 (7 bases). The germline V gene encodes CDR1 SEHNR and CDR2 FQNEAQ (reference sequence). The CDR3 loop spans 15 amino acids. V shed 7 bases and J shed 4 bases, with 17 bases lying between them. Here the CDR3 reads CASNPWGGRYNEQFF. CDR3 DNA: TGTGCCAGCAACCCCTGGGGGGGCAGGTACAATGAGCAGTTCTTC.

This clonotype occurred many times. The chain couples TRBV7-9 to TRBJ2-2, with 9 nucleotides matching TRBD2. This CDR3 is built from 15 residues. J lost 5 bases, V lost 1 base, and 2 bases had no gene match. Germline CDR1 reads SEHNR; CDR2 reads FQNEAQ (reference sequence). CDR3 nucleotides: TGTGCCAGCAGCTTAGACCTAGCGGGGACCGGGGAGCTGTTTTTT. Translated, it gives CASSLDLAGTGELFF. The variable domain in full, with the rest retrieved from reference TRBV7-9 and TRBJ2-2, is DTGVSQNPRHKITKRGQNVTFRCDPISEHNRLYWYRQTLGQGPEFLTYFQNEAQLEKSRLLSDRFSAERPKGSFSTLEIQRTEQGDSAMYLCASSLDLAGTGELFFGEGSRLTVL.

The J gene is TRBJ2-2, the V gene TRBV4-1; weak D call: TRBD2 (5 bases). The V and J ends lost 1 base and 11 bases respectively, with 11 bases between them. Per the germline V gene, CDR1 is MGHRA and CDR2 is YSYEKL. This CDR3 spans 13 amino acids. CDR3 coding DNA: TGCGCCAGCAGCCAAGTGGGCAGCGGAGAGCTGTTTTTT. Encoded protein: CASSQVGSGELFF.

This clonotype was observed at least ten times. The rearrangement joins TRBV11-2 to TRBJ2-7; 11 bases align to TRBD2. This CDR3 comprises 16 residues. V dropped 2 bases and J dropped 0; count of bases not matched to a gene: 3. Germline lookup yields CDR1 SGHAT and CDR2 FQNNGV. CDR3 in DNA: TGTGCCAGCAGCTTAACTACTAGCGGGGGCTCCTACGAGCAGTACTTC. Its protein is CASSLTTSGGSYEQYF.

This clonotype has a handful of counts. The CDR3 loop is CASSLTGRTGHSGANVLTF. CDR3 sequence (DNA): TGCGCCAGCAGCTTAACGGGACGGACAGGCCACTCTGGGGCCAACGTCCTGACTTTC. V gene TRBV5-1 combines with J gene TRBJ2-6; 7 bases are a match to TRBD1. The CDR3 sequence is 19 residues long. The J segment lost 0 bases and the V segment lost 2 bases, leaving 11 bases of the junction unmatched. Germline V lookup: CDR1 SGHRS, CDR2 YFSETQ.

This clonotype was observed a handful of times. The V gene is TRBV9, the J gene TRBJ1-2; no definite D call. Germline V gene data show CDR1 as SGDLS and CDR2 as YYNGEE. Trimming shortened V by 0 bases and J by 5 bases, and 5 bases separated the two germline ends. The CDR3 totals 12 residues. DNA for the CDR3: TGTGCCAGCAGCGTAGCTTCATATGGCTACACCTTC. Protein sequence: CASSVASYGYTF.

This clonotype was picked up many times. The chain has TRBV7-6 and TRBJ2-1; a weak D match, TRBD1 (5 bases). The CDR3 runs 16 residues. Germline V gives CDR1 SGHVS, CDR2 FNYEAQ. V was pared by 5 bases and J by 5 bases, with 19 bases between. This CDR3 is CASSTDSAFPNNEQFF. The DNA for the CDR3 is TGTGCCAGCAGCACTGACAGTGCCTTTCCCAACAATGAGCAGTTCTTC.

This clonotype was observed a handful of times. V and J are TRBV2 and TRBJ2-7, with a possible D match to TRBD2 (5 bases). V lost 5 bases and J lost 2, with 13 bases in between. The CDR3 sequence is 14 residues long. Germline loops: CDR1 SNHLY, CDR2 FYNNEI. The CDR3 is CASSSPGVPYEQYF. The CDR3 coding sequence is TGTGCCAGCAGTTCCCCCGGGGTCCCCTACGAGCAGTACTTC.

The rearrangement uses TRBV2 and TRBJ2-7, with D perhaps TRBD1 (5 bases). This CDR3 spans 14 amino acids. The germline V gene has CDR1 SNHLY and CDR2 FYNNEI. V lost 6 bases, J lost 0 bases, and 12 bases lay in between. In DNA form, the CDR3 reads TGTGCCAGCAGGGACACCTACCACTCCTACGAGCAGTACTTC. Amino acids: CASRDTYHSYEQYF.

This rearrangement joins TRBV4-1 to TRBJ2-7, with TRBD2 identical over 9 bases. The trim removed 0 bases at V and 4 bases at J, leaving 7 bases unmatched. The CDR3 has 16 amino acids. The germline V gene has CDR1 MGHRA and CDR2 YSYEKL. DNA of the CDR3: TGCGCCAGCAGCCAAGATTACAGCGGGAGGACGTACGAGCAGTACTTC. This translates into CASSQDYSGRTYEQYF.

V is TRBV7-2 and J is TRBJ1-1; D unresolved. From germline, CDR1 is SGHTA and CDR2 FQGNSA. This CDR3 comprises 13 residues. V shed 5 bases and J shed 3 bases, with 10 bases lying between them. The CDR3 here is CASSLGPHTEAFF. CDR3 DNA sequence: TGTGCCAGCAGCCTAGGACCGCACACTGAAGCTTTCTTT.

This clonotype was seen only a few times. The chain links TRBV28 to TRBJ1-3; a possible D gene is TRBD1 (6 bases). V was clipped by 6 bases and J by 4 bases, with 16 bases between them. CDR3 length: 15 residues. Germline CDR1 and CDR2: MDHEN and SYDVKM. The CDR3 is CASRTNRDRGNTIYF. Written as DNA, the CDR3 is TGTGCCAGCAGAACCAACAGGGATCGAGGAAACACCATATATTTT.

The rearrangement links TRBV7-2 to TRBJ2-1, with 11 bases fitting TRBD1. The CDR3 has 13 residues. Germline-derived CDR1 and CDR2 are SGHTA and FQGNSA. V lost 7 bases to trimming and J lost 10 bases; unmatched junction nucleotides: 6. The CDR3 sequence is CASTRGQGGEQFF. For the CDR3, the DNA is TGTGCCAGCACCCGGGGACAGGGGGGAGAGCAGTTCTTC.

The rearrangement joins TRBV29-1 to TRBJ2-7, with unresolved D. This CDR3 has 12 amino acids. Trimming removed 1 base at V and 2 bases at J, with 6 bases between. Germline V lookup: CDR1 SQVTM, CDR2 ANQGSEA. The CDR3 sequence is CSVEVRPYEQYF. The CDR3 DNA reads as TGCAGCGTTGAAGTAAGGCCCTACGAGCAGTACTTC.

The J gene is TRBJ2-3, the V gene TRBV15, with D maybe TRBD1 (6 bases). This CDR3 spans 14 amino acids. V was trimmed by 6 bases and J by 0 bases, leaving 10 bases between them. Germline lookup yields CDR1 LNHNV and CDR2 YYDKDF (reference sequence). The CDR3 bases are TGTGCCACCAGTTGGGACACAAGCACAGATACGCAGTATTTT. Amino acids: CATSWDTSTDTQYF.

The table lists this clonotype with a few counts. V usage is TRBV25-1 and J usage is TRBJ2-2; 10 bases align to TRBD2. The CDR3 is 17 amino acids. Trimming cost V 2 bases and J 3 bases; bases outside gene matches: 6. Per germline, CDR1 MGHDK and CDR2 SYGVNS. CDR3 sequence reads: CASSEAGTSDHTGELFF. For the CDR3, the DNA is TGTGCCAGCAGTGAAGCCGGGACTAGCGACCACACCGGGGAGCTGTTTTTT.

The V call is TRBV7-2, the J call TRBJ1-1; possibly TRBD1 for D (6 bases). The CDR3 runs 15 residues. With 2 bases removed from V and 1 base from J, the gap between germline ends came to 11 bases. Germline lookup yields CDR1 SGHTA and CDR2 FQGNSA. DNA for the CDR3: TGTGCCAGCAGCTTACAACAGGGAACGAACACTGAAGCTTTCTTT. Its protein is CASSLQQGTNTEAFF.